Each of the 16 T cell receptor beta chains below was sequenced from the same sample in a study of T-cell memory formation after mild COVID-19. TCRdb called the 5' RACE reads again in MiXCR, with one record for every CDR3 protein. This sample has over 300,000 distinct CDR3 sequences, with 20% to 25% found just once. Material: PBMCs or a T cell subset sorted from them (not recorded which). Source of these receptors: a man aged 18 to 35 who had mild COVID-19 (a few samples of this study predate the infection). Cell type and time point are not known.

This rearrangement joins TRBV5-1 to TRBJ2-5, with TRBD1 matching 7 bases. Germline V gene data show CDR1 as SGHRS and CDR2 as YFSETQ. This CDR3 region has 14 residues. With V trimmed by 4 bases and J by 5 bases, 8 bases remained unmatched. For the CDR3, the DNA is TGCGCCAGCAGCCCGGGACAGATTGGGGAGACCCAGTACTTC. Its protein is CASSPGQIGETQYF.

The chain is built from TRBV27 and TRBJ2-5; 10 bases agree with TRBD2. The CDR3 has 15 amino acids. CDR1 is MNHEY and CDR2 is SMNVEV in the germline V gene (reference sequence). Trimming cost V 6 bases and J 5 bases; bases outside gene matches: 9. CDR3 nucleotide sequence: TGTGCCAGCAGCACAGAGCGGGGGGGCTGGGAGACCCAGTACTTC. Translating it yields CASSTERGGWETQYF.

Only a few counts were recorded for this clonotype. The chain recombines TRBV7-9 with TRBJ2-3; D possibly corresponds to TRBD2 (5 bases). Per the germline V gene, CDR1 is SEHNR and CDR2 is FQNEAQ (reference sequence). Trimming took 5 bases from V and 0 from J, leaving 9 bases between them. The CDR3 runs to 14 residues. CDR3 coding DNA: TGTGCCAGCAGCACCGGGGTTAGCACAGATACGCAGTATTTT. Amino acid sequence: CASSTGVSTDTQYF.

The V call is TRBV9, the J call TRBJ1-2, with D unresolved. V gave up 0 bases and J gave up 4 bases, with 16 bases separating them. This CDR3 has 16 residues. Germline lookup yields CDR1 SGDLS and CDR2 YYNGEE. The CDR3 region is CASSVATLNPGYGYTF. The DNA for the CDR3 is TGTGCCAGCAGCGTAGCTACACTGAATCCTGGCTATGGCTACACCTTC.

This chain joins TRBV4-3 and TRBJ2-7; D is ambiguous. The CDR3 spans 15 residues. With 0 bases removed from V and 3 bases from J, the gap between germline ends came to 12 bases. In germline, CDR1 is LGHNA, CDR2 YSLEER. The CDR3 nucleotides read TGCGCCAGCAGCCAAGAAGTGGCATGGGGCTACGAGCAGTACTTC. Encoded protein: CASSQEVAWGYEQYF.

The chain is built from TRBV7-9 and TRBJ1-1; D unclear. The CDR3 runs 15 residues. The germline CDR1 and CDR2 sequences are SEHNR and FQNEAQ (reference sequence). The V end was cut by 2 bases, the J end by 0 bases, with 10 bases between. In DNA form, the CDR3 reads TGTGCCAGCAGCTTAACTGGAGTGATGAACACTGAAGCTTTCTTT. Amino acids: CASSLTGVMNTEAFF.

A few counts support this clonotype. The chain combines TRBV5-6 with TRBJ2-1; 12 bases agree with TRBD2. Germline CDR1 reads SGHDT; CDR2 reads YYEEEE. The CDR3 loop spans 15 amino acids. Trimming removed 5 bases from V and 4 bases from J; junction bases left unmatched: 4. The CDR3 DNA is TGTGCCAGCAGACCGCTAGCGGGGGGGTACAATGAGCAGTTCTTC. Translation gives CASRPLAGGYNEQFF.

This clonotype has a handful of counts. For the CDR3, the DNA is TGTGCCAGCAGCCTCGAGCCCTATGGCTACACCTTC. Translated, it gives CASSLEPYGYTF. This chain uses TRBV7-9 with TRBJ1-2; D gene ambiguous. Trimming shortened V by 5 bases and J by 4 bases, and 8 bases separated the two germline ends. This CDR3 spans 12 amino acids. Germline loops: CDR1 SEHNR, CDR2 FQNEAQ (reference sequence).

The sample holds many counts of this clonotype. The chain has TRBV7-6 and TRBJ2-3; a possible D gene is TRBD1 (5 bases). Trimming pared 2 bases from V and 4 bases from J, leaving 10 bases between. Germline-derived CDR1 and CDR2 are SGHVS and FNYEAQ. The CDR3 runs 14 residues. The CDR3 here is CASSLRGLADTQYF. The DNA of the CDR3 is TGTGCCAGCAGCTTAAGGGGTCTCGCAGATACGCAGTATTTT.

The rearrangement joins TRBV5-4 to TRBJ2-2, with no clear D. The V and J ends lost 0 bases and 3 bases respectively, with 9 bases between them. The CDR3 runs 15 residues. Germline V gene lookup returns CDR1 SGHNT and CDR2 YYREEE (reference sequence). The CDR3 is CASSLGRRYTGELFF. The CDR3 coding sequence is TGTGCCAGCAGCTTGGGTCGGCGTTACACCGGGGAGCTGTTTTTT.

A few counts support this clonotype. J is TRBJ2-7 and V is TRBV20-1; no clear D gene. Germline V gives CDR1 DFQATT, CDR2 SNEGSKA (reference sequence). Between the trimmed V and J ends, which lost 6 bases and 1 base, there was a span of 10 bases. There are 12 residues in the CDR3. CDR3 coding DNA: TGCAGTGCAACACTTGGGTCCTACGAGCAGTACGTC. Its translation is CSATLGSYEQYV.

This chain joins TRBV20-1 and TRBJ2-5; the D gene is possibly TRBD2 (6 bases). Trimming left V 1 base short and J 3 bases short, with 12 bases between. CDR3 length: 14 residues. The germline CDR1 and CDR2 sequences are DFQATT and SNEGSKA (reference sequence). CDR3 region: CSARAGRGEETQYF. The DNA for the CDR3 is TGCAGTGCTAGAGCAGGGCGGGGAGAAGAGACCCAGTACTTC.

This chain joins TRBV20-1 and TRBJ2-7; 11 bases fit TRBD2. This CDR3 is built from 18 residues. Trimming took 5 bases from V and 4 from J; bases not matched to a gene: 19. Germline V lookup: CDR1 DFQATT, CDR2 SNEGSKA (reference sequence). CDR3 coding DNA: TGCAGTGCTTCCCGTCCCCACCAGACTAGCGGGGAACGGTACGAGCAGTACGTC. This encodes CSASRPHQTSGERYEQYV.

This clonotype appeared a few times. The chain has TRBV9 and TRBJ1-2, with 10 bases that match TRBD1. The CDR3 consists of 15 residues. Germline V gene data show CDR1 as SGDLS and CDR2 as YYNGEE. Trimming cost V 4 bases and J 4 bases; bases outside gene matches: 7. CDR3 in amino acids: CASSPTTGGAYGYTF. CDR3 nucleotides: TGTGCCAGCAGCCCCACGACAGGGGGCGCCTATGGCTACACCTTC.

This clonotype was seen ten or more times. The V call is TRBV18, the J call TRBJ2-3; TRBD2 agrees at 10 bases. The J segment lost 4 bases and the V segment lost 0 bases, leaving 1 base of the junction unmatched. CDR1 is KGHSH and CDR2 is LQKENI in the germline V gene. This CDR3 has 15 amino acids. The CDR3 reads CASSPPSGGSDTQYF. The DNA for the CDR3 is TGTGCCAGCTCACCACCTAGCGGGGGGTCAGATACGCAGTATTTT.

V is TRBV6-4 and J is TRBJ2-5; possible D gene TRBD2, 7 bases. The CDR3 contains 14 residues. The V end was cut by 7 bases, the J end by 4 bases, with 16 bases between. CDR1 MRHNA and CDR2 SNTAGT come from the germline V gene. The CDR3 coding sequence is TGTGCCAGCAACTCCCCAGGGGAGGGAGAGACCCAGTACTTC. Translated: CASNSPGEGETQYF.